Listed below are T cell receptor beta chains from one sample, sequenced in a study of T cell repertoires in cytomegalovirus infection. One entry per CDR3 protein results from TCRdb running MiXCR on the reads. The data contain 400,000 to 550,000 distinct CDR3 sequences, about 11% of them seen just once; the ten biggest clones take up roughly 10%. Source material: PBMCs. The receptor set was obtained from a human donor in good health (CMV status not recorded). Some clones in this sample may be carry-over from other donors' samples. CDR3s include the opening cysteine and the closing phenylalanine or tryptophan. A D gene is named only where the DNA matches it firmly. Clone size is stated in some rows and not others, as once, few, many or a class when expanded.

D gene: .; J gene: TRBJ1-1; clone size: many; V gene: TRBV11-1; CDR3 DNA: TGTGCCAGCAGCCTAATGGACAGTAACACTGAAGCTTTCTTT; CDR3 protein: CASSLMDSNTEAFF
D gene: TRBD1; J gene: TRBJ1-1; clone size: few; V gene: TRBV15; CDR3 DNA: TGTGCCACCAGCAGAGATTTGGGGACAGGTTCTCGCCCTGAAGCTTTCTTT; CDR3 protein: CATSRDLGTGSRPEAFF
D gene: .; J gene: TRBJ2-5; clone size: many; V gene: TRBV7-8; CDR3 DNA: TGTGCCAGCAGCCCCTCTGAGGGGTCGACCCAGTACTTC; CDR3 protein: CASSPSEGSTQYF
D gene: .; J gene: TRBJ2-7; clone size: many; V gene: TRBV7-8; CDR3 DNA: TGTGCCAGCAGCCTTGGGTTTGGGAGCTACGAGCAGTACTTC; CDR3 protein: CASSLGFGSYEQYF
D gene: TRBD1; J gene: TRBJ1-2; clone size: many; V gene: TRBV7-6; CDR3 DNA: TGTGCCAGCAGCTTAGCGTCAACAGGGGGCCATGGCTACACCTTC; CDR3 protein: CASSLASTGGHGYTF
D gene: TRBD2; J gene: TRBJ2-2; clone size: many; V gene: TRBV2; CDR3 DNA: TGTGCCAGCCCGACAAGGGGGGCTAGCGGGAGGGTGGCCGGGGAGCTGTTTTTT; CDR3 protein: CASPTRGASGRVAGELFF
D gene: .; J gene: TRBJ2-7; clone size: few; V gene: TRBV19; CDR3 DNA: TGTGCCAGTAGTTCCACCACGGCGAAGCAGTACTTC; CDR3 protein: CASSSTTAKQYF
D gene: .; J gene: TRBJ2-2; clone size: many; V gene: TRBV4-1; CDR3 DNA: TGCGCCAGCAGCCAAGTGCCGGGGGCCGGGGAGCTGTTTTTT; CDR3 protein: CASSQVPGAGELFF
D gene: TRBD1; J gene: TRBJ2-2; clone size: few; V gene: TRBV2; CDR3 DNA: TGTGCCCTAGAGGCACCGGGACAGGGGAACACCGGGGAGCTGTTTTTT; CDR3 protein: CALEAPGQGNTGELFF
D gene: .; J gene: TRBJ1-1; clone size: many; V gene: TRBV7-3; CDR3 DNA: TGTGCCGGGGGGAGGCCACAGGCTGAAGCTTTCTTT; CDR3 protein: CAGGRPQAEAFF
D gene: .; J gene: TRBJ1-6; clone size: many; V gene: TRBV12-5; CDR3 DNA: TGTGCTAGTGGTTTGGACGCGACAGGCCGTTATAATTCACCCCTCCACTTT; CDR3 protein: CASGLDATGRYNSPLHF
D gene: .; J gene: TRBJ1-6; clone size: many; V gene: TRBV6-6; CDR3 DNA: TGTGCCAGCAGTTACTCGCTCCAGGGGAATTCACCCCTCCACTTT; CDR3 protein: CASSYSLQGNSPLHF
D gene: .; J gene: TRBJ1-2; clone size: many; V gene: TRBV7-9; CDR3 DNA: TGTGCCAGCAGCGCCCAATCGGGACAAGTCTATGGCTACACCTTC; CDR3 protein: CASSAQSGQVYGYTF
D gene: .; J gene: TRBJ2-3; clone size: many; V gene: TRBV7-9; CDR3 DNA: TGTGCCAGCAATATGGGCGGGTTATCCACAGATACGCAGTATTTT; CDR3 protein: CASNMGGLSTDTQYF
D gene: .; J gene: TRBJ2-1; clone size: many; V gene: TRBV7-2; CDR3 DNA: TGTGCCAGCAGCTCCTACCCTCTCCAGCTAATCGACTCCTACAATGAGCAGTTCTTC; CDR3 protein: CASSSYPLQLIDSYNEQFF
D gene: .; J gene: TRBJ1-2; clone size: .; V gene: TRBV5-1; CDR3 DNA: TGCGCCAGCGGCTTAGAGGGGACAAGCGGCTACACCTTC; CDR3 protein: CASGLEGTSGYTF
D gene: TRBD1; J gene: TRBJ1-2; clone size: many; V gene: TRBV7-3; CDR3 DNA: TGTGCCAGCAGCCCGGGGACAGGGCCGGGCTATGGCTACACCTTC; CDR3 protein: CASSPGTGPGYGYTF
D gene: .; J gene: TRBJ1-1; clone size: few; V gene: TRBV10-2; CDR3 DNA: TGCGCCAGCAGTGACAGCGGGCGGGAGTACACTGAAGCTTTCTTT; CDR3 protein: CASSDSGREYTEAFF
D gene: TRBD1; J gene: TRBJ2-7; clone size: .; V gene: TRBV2; CDR3 DNA: TGTGCCAGAATGGAAGGGCCGGGACAGGGTGGCGAGCAGTACTTC; CDR3 protein: CARMEGPGQGGEQYF
D gene: .; J gene: TRBJ2-3; clone size: .; V gene: TRBV11-2; CDR3 DNA: TGTGCCAGCAGCTTAGTAGGGGCCTCTTTCTTCACAGATACGCAGTATTTT; CDR3 protein: CASSLVGASFFTDTQYF
D gene: TRBD2; J gene: TRBJ2-5; clone size: many; V gene: TRBV28; CDR3 DNA: TGTGCCAGCAGTGCCAGCGGGAGGGGGGAGACCCAGTACTTC; CDR3 protein: CASSASGRGETQYF
D gene: TRBD1; J gene: TRBJ2-2; clone size: few; V gene: TRBV5-1; CDR3 DNA: TGCGCCAGCAGCTCACCGGGACAGGGTACCGGGGAGCTGTTTTTT; CDR3 protein: CASSSPGQGTGELFF
D gene: TRBD2; J gene: TRBJ2-3; clone size: many; V gene: TRBV7-9; CDR3 DNA: TGTGCCAGCAGCTCAAGACTAGCGGGGGGGCCTGGCCCAGATACGCAGTATTTT; CDR3 protein: CASSSRLAGGPGPDTQYF
D gene: .; J gene: TRBJ1-5; clone size: many; V gene: TRBV5-6; CDR3 DNA: TGTGCCAGCAGCTTGATGCGGGGACCGTATCAGCCCCAGCATTTT; CDR3 protein: CASSLMRGPYQPQHF
D gene: .; J gene: TRBJ1-5; clone size: many; V gene: TRBV6-5; CDR3 DNA: TGTGCCAGCAGTTACTCAGGGTTGGGCAATCAGCCCCAGCATTTT; CDR3 protein: CASSYSGLGNQPQHF
D gene: .; J gene: TRBJ2-3; clone size: .; V gene: TRBV2; CDR3 DNA: TGTGCCAGCAGTGAAGCAGGGAGGGGGCGCGGCACAGATACGCAGTATTTT; CDR3 protein: CASSEAGRGRGTDTQYF
D gene: TRBD1; J gene: TRBJ1-6; clone size: many; V gene: TRBV11-2; CDR3 DNA: TGTGCCAGCAGCTTCTGGGACAGGGTGAATAATTCACCCCTCCACTTT; CDR3 protein: CASSFWDRVNNSPLHF
D gene: .; J gene: TRBJ2-1; clone size: .; V gene: TRBV29-1; CDR3 DNA: TGCAGCGTTGATAGGGGGGGTGGCAATGAGCAGTTCTTC; CDR3 protein: CSVDRGGGNEQFF
D gene: .; J gene: TRBJ1-4; clone size: few; V gene: TRBV6-6; CDR3 DNA: TGTGCCAGCAGTTTACTGGAAAAACTGTTTTTT; CDR3 protein: CASSLLEKLFF
D gene: .; J gene: TRBJ2-5; clone size: .; V gene: TRBV29-1; CDR3 DNA: TGCAGCGTTCCGAAGGGGGGGTCCCAAGAGACCCAGTACTTC; CDR3 protein: CSVPKGGSQETQYF
D gene: TRBD2; J gene: TRBJ2-1; clone size: .; V gene: TRBV9; CDR3 DNA: TGTGCCAGCAGCGCTACACTGACTAGCGGGACGGGCAATGAGCAGTTCTTC; CDR3 protein: CASSATLTSGTGNEQFF
D gene: TRBD2; J gene: TRBJ2-1; clone size: many; V gene: TRBV19; CDR3 DNA: TGTGCCAGTAGTATGGCGCTAGCGGGATACAATGAGCAGTTCTTC; CDR3 protein: CASSMALAGYNEQFF
D gene: .; J gene: TRBJ1-4; clone size: .; V gene: TRBV20-1; CDR3 DNA: TGCAGTGCTCCCCAGGTGGGCCCTAATGAAAAACTGTTTTTT; CDR3 protein: CSAPQVGPNEKLFF
D gene: .; J gene: TRBJ2-2; clone size: few; V gene: TRBV6-5; CDR3 DNA: TGTGCCGTAAGGGAGGTTAACACCGGGGAGCTGTTTTTT; CDR3 protein: CAVREVNTGELFF
D gene: .; J gene: TRBJ2-1; clone size: many; V gene: TRBV19; CDR3 DNA: TGTGCCAGTAGGGCATACGAGAATGAGCAGTTCTTC; CDR3 protein: CASRAYENEQFF
D gene: .; J gene: TRBJ1-3; clone size: many; V gene: TRBV6-1; CDR3 DNA: TGTGCCAGCAGTGAAGGGGGGACAATCCCACCGGCCATATATTTT; CDR3 protein: CASSEGGTIPPAIYF
D gene: TRBD2; J gene: TRBJ2-1; clone size: many; V gene: TRBV24-1; CDR3 DNA: TGTGCCACCAGTGAAAGCGGGAGGGCCAATGAGCAGTTCTTC; CDR3 protein: CATSESGRANEQFF
D gene: .; J gene: TRBJ2-2; clone size: many; V gene: TRBV6-2/TRBV6-3; CDR3 DNA: TGTGCCAGCCGAGGGGATTGGAACACCGGGGAGCTGTTTTTT; CDR3 protein: CASRGDWNTGELFF
D gene: .; J gene: TRBJ2-3; clone size: few; V gene: TRBV6-4; CDR3 DNA: TGTGCCAGCAGTGACTCGAGTGCGGGTACGCAGTATTTT; CDR3 protein: CASSDSSAGTQYF
D gene: TRBD2; J gene: TRBJ2-1; clone size: .; V gene: TRBV5-1; CDR3 DNA: TGCGCCAGCAGCTCCAGACTAGCGGAGGAGCAGTTCTTC; CDR3 protein: CASSSRLAEEQFF
D gene: .; J gene: TRBJ1-2; clone size: many; V gene: TRBV6-5; CDR3 DNA: TGTGCCAGCAGCCGCGGTACAGGACCCAAACCCCGGGGCAATGGCTACACCTTC; CDR3 protein: CASSRGTGPKPRGNGYTF
D gene: TRBD2; J gene: TRBJ2-1; clone size: many; V gene: TRBV7-9; CDR3 DNA: TGTGCCAGCAGCCGGGCGGGGGGAAGCAATGAGCAGTTCTTC; CDR3 protein: CASSRAGGSNEQFF
D gene: .; J gene: TRBJ2-3; clone size: many; V gene: TRBV7-8; CDR3 DNA: TGTGCCAGCAGCCCAACAAGGGATACGCAGTATTTT; CDR3 protein: CASSPTRDTQYF
D gene: .; J gene: TRBJ1-5; clone size: many; V gene: TRBV7-9; CDR3 DNA: TGTGCCAGCAGCCCCCGCCAGGGTGGCAATCAGCCCCAGCATTTT; CDR3 protein: CASSPRQGGNQPQHF
D gene: .; J gene: TRBJ1-2; clone size: many; V gene: TRBV20-1; CDR3 DNA: TGCAGTGCTAGAGCTGGAGCCACGAACTATGGCTACACCTTC; CDR3 protein: CSARAGATNYGYTF
D gene: .; J gene: TRBJ1-3; clone size: few; V gene: TRBV27; CDR3 DNA: TGTGCCAGCAGGCAGGGCCTTTCTGGAAACACCATATATTTT; CDR3 protein: CASRQGLSGNTIYF
D gene: TRBD2; J gene: TRBJ2-2; clone size: many; V gene: TRBV19; CDR3 DNA: TGTGCCAGTAGTACCCGACCGGGACTAGAATATTCCGGGGAGCTGTTTTTT; CDR3 protein: CASSTRPGLEYSGELFF
D gene: TRBD1; J gene: TRBJ2-6; clone size: few; V gene: TRBV27; CDR3 DNA: TGTGCCAGCGGGGACAGGGGAGCCAACGTCCTGACTTTC; CDR3 protein: CASGDRGANVLTF
D gene: .; J gene: TRBJ1-6; clone size: many; V gene: TRBV7-2; CDR3 DNA: TGTGCCAGCAGCTTAGCGTTTGGGGGGGTGGGCTCACCCCTCCACTTT; CDR3 protein: CASSLAFGGVGSPLHF
D gene: TRBD1; J gene: TRBJ1-1; clone size: few; V gene: TRBV5-1; CDR3 DNA: TGCGCCAGCAGCTTGACCGGGACAGGGGGCCGGAACACTGAAGCTTTCTTT; CDR3 protein: CASSLTGTGGRNTEAFF
D gene: TRBD1; J gene: TRBJ2-1; clone size: many; V gene: TRBV12-3/TRBV12-4; CDR3 DNA: TGTGCCAGCACCCGACAGGGCAGGTACAATGAGCAGTTCTTC; CDR3 protein: CASTRQGRYNEQFF
D gene: .; J gene: TRBJ1-3; clone size: .; V gene: TRBV20-1; CDR3 DNA: TGCAGTGCTAGAGATGAAAGTGGGCAGGCTGGAAACACCATATATTTT; CDR3 protein: CSARDESGQAGNTIYF
D gene: TRBD1; J gene: TRBJ2-7; clone size: many; V gene: TRBV20-1; CDR3 DNA: TGCAGTGCTAGAGAAACAGGGGCCAGCTCCTACGAGCAGTACTTC; CDR3 protein: CSARETGASSYEQYF
D gene: .; J gene: TRBJ1-5; clone size: .; V gene: TRBV29-1; CDR3 DNA: TGCAGCGTTGATCGGCAGGGCGCAGCGATTAGACAGCCCCAGCATTTT; CDR3 protein: CSVDRQGAAIRQPQHF
D gene: TRBD2; J gene: TRBJ2-7; clone size: .; V gene: TRBV11-1; CDR3 DNA: TGTGCCAGCAGCTTAGCGGTGCTAGCGGGAGTCGAGCAGTACTTC; CDR3 protein: CASSLAVLAGVEQYF